This T cell receptor (beta chain) originates from a study of shared clonotypes between healthy human individuals. Study results and limitations: Rarefaction showed sorted-subset sequencing was incomplete despite large depth. Naive subsets, compared against memory subsets, generally had larger estimated richness values. Clonotype sharing across a few donors was observed for 4.5% to 6.5% of naive CD4 clonotypes.

Profiled with immunoSEQ multiplex PCR; TCRdb holds only in-frame clones, not every one. The sample contains some 2.1 million clones, 95% of which appear only once. The CDR3 consists of 14 residues. Trimming took off 0 bases at V and 0 bases at J, with 3 bases between the two ends. In germline, CDR1 is SGHRS, CDR2 YFSETQ. Comment on this clone: Its antigen is undetermined. Other DNA sequences within the sample encode an identical CDR3.

The source is a man aged 18 to 35 in good health. V gene TRBV5-1 combines with J gene TRBJ2-2; D not resolved. Sequenced sample: naive CD4+ T cells sorted from blood. Subset: CD45RA+ positively selected. The CDR3 DNA follows: TGCGCCAGCAGCTTGGAGCCGAACACCGGGGAGCTGTTTTTT. Amino acid sequence: CASSLEPNTGELFF.